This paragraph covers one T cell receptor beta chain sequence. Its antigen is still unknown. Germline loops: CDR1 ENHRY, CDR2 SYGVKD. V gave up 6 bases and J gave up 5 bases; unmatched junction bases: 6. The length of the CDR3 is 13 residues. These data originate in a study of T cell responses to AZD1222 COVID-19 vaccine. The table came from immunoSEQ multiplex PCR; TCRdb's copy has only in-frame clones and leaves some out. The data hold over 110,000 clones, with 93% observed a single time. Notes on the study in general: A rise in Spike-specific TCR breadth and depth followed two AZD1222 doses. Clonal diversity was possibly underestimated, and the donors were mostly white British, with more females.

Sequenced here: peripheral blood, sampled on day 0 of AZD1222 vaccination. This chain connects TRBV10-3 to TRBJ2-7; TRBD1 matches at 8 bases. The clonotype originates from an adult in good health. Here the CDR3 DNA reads TGTGCCATCAGGACAGGGGAGGTCCACGAGCAGTACTTC. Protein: CAIRTGEVHEQYF.